These T cell receptor beta chains were read from a single sample in a study of T cell responses to AZD1222 COVID-19 vaccine. Libraries were prepared by immunoSEQ multiplex PCR; TCRdb keeps only in-frame clonotypes and omits some of them. The profile shows 60,000 to 65,000 clones, 84% of them singletons. Source: peripheral blood, taken on day 0 of AZD1222 vaccination. All receptors derive from an adult in good health. Each CDR3 is given with its conserved first and last residue. The D gene is left open where the match is weak. Rows may omit the clone size; those that give it use once, few, many or a size class.

d_gene: TRBD1
abundance: once
v_gene: TRBV6-5
j_gene: TRBJ1-6
CDR3nt: TGTGCCAGCAGGGACTCCGGGACAGGGTATTCACCCCTCCACTTT
CDR3aa: CASRDSGTGYSPLHF

d_gene: NA
abundance: NA
v_gene: TRBV7-8
j_gene: TRBJ2-3
CDR3nt: TGTGCCAGCAGCTTAAGAATACCGGATACGCAGTATTTT
CDR3aa: CASSLRIPDTQYF

d_gene: NA
abundance: NA
v_gene: TRBV24-1
j_gene: TRBJ2-3
CDR3nt: TGTGCCACCAGTGATAGACAGACAGGACGCACAGATACGCAGTATTTT
CDR3aa: CATSDRQTGRTDTQYF

d_gene: NA
abundance: NA
v_gene: TRBV13
j_gene: TRBJ2-1
CDR3nt: TGTGCCAGCAGCCTGGACTACAATGAGCAGTTCTTC
CDR3aa: CASSLDYNEQFF

d_gene: NA
abundance: NA
v_gene: TRBV5-6
j_gene: TRBJ1-1
CDR3nt: TGTGCCAGCAGCTACCCGACAAGCTTTAGCGCTGAAGCTTTCTTT
CDR3aa: CASSYPTSFSAEAFF

d_gene: TRBD1
abundance: NA
v_gene: TRBV30
j_gene: TRBJ1-1
CDR3nt: TGTGCCTGGAACTATCAGGGGGAAACTGAAGCTTTCTTT
CDR3aa: CAWNYQGETEAFF

d_gene: TRBD1
abundance: NA
v_gene: TRBV7-2
j_gene: TRBJ1-5
CDR3nt: TGTGCCAGCAGCTTGGGGGGACAGGCCCATCAGCCCCAGCATTTT
CDR3aa: CASSLGGQAHQPQHF

d_gene: TRBD1
abundance: NA
v_gene: TRBV2
j_gene: TRBJ1-2
CDR3nt: TGTGCCAGCAGGACCCCCGGGGGAGGACCAGTGGGGACAGGGATTAACTATGGCTACACCTTC
CDR3aa: CASRTPGGGPVGTGINYGYTF

d_gene: NA
abundance: NA
v_gene: TRBV29-1
j_gene: TRBJ1-3
CDR3nt: TGCAGCGTTGCGGTGGGGGCGAAAGGAAACACCATATATTTT
CDR3aa: CSVAVGAKGNTIYF

d_gene: TRBD2
abundance: NA
v_gene: TRBV19
j_gene: TRBJ2-1
CDR3nt: TGTGCCAGTACCCTTGGGGTAGCGGGGGGGTATAGTGAGCAGTTCTTC
CDR3aa: CASTLGVAGGYSEQFF

d_gene: NA
abundance: NA
v_gene: TRBV2
j_gene: TRBJ1-2
CDR3nt: TGTGCCACTAACTATGGCTACACCTTC
CDR3aa: CATNYGYTF